The source of this TCR beta chain is a study of blood T cell repertoires in COVID-19. At the level of the study: Specimens from acute and convalescent COVID-19 originated in the United States, Italy and Spain. T cells, B-cell-depleted T cells, or PBMCs supplied cDNA or gDNA.

Recruits, aged about 18 to 89 years, lived in under 25 US areas. Germline V gene lookup returns CDR1 MDHEN and CDR2 SYDVKM. The trim removed 5 bases at V and 4 bases at J, leaving 5 bases unmatched. The CDR3 extends over 16 amino acids. Produced via immunoSEQ multiplex PCR; TCRdb's table is partial and in-frame only. The table records roughly 150,000 clones, around 80% of them present only once. The source of this sequence is a woman aged 18-29 years who had been exposed to COVID-19. Sequencing was done on a sample of PBMCs or T cells enriched from blood (not recorded which). The chain carries TRBV28 and TRBJ2-1; 13 bases align to TRBD2. As DNA, the CDR3 is TGTGCCAGCAGTACTAGCGGGGGGGCATTTTACAATGAGCAGTTCTTC. Translating it yields CASSTSGGAFYNEQFF.